These 28 T cell receptor beta chains were all obtained from the same sample, sequenced in a study of blood T cell repertoires in COVID-19. Profiling relied on immunoSEQ multiplex PCR, and the TCRdb table lists in-frame clones only, not all of them. The data show fewer than 250,000 clones, with around 85% seen just once and 5.5% to 7.5% held by the top ten. Input material: peripheral blood. Receptors originate from a woman aged 60-70 years with active or convalescent COVID-19.

The chain couples TRBV5-8 to TRBJ2-1; 9 nucleotides align to TRBD2. Losses at the gene ends were 0 bases for V and 0 bases for J; bases not matched to a gene: 1. Per germline, CDR1 SGHTS and CDR2 YDEGEE. There are 16 residues in the CDR3. CDR3 loop: CASSLAGLASYNEQFF. In DNA form, the CDR3 reads TGTGCCAGCAGCTTGGCGGGACTAGCCTCCTACAATGAGCAGTTCTTC. The full variable domain, with the rest looked up from reference TRBV5-8 and TRBJ2-1, is EAGVTQSPTHLIKTRGQQATLRCSPISGHTSVYWYQQALGLGLQFLLWYDEGEERNRGNFPPRFSGRQFPNYSSELNVNALELEDSALYLCASSLAGLASYNEQFFGPGTRLTVL.

This clone was counted a few times. V is TRBV2 and J is TRBJ2-5; 8 bases are shared with TRBD2. The CDR3 consists of 14 residues. The junction had 1 base not matched to a gene; V was cut back by 1 base and J by 3 bases. Germline V gene lookup returns CDR1 SNHLY and CDR2 FYNNEI. CDR3 sequence: CASSEGSGEETQYF. The CDR3, as DNA: TGTGCCAGCAGTGAAGGTAGCGGGGAAGAGACCCAGTACTTC.

This chain uses TRBV6-5 with TRBJ1-5; TRBD1 is a possible D gene (6 bases). The CDR3 sequence is 15 residues long. Trimming took 6 bases from V and 7 from J, leaving 19 bases between them. Germline loops: CDR1 MNHEY, CDR2 SVGAGI. The CDR3 is CASSQQQGQGQPQHF. CDR3 nucleotides: TGTGCCAGCAGCCAACAACAGGGACAAGGGCAGCCCCAGCATTTT.

The rearrangement joins TRBV5-5 to TRBJ1-4; TRBD1 might be the D (5 bases). Looked up from germline, CDR1 is SGHKS and CDR2 is YYEKEE (reference sequence). The CDR3 is made up of 14 amino acids. V was trimmed by 4 bases and J by 3 bases, leaving 10 bases between them. The CDR3 protein is CASSKDNPNEKLFF. CDR3 nucleotide sequence: TGTGCCAGCAGCAAGGACAACCCTAATGAAAAACTGTTTTTT.

The chain has TRBV9 and TRBJ2-5; TRBD2 matches 8 bases. There are 15 residues in the CDR3. Trimming at V came to 3 bases and at J to 2 bases, leaving 6 bases not matched to a gene. Germline V gives CDR1 SGDLS, CDR2 YYNGEE. CDR3 nucleotide sequence: TGTGCCAGCAGCGCCGGGGCGGGGGGACAAGAGACCCAGTACTTC. This gives the protein CASSAGAGGQETQYF.

The CDR3 spells CASSFERGQETQYF. In DNA form, the CDR3 reads TGTGCCAGCAGCTTTGAGCGGGGGCAAGAGACCCAGTACTTC. The chain has TRBV5-6 and TRBJ2-5, with 8 bases matching TRBD2. The germline V gene has CDR1 SGHDT and CDR2 YYEEEE. The CDR3 covers 14 residues. V was clipped by 2 bases and J by 2 bases; unmatched bases: 2. The entire variable domain, with the rest obtained from reference TRBV5-6 and TRBJ2-5, is as follows: DAGVTQSPTHLIKTRGQQVTLRCSPKSGHDTVSWYQQALGQGPQFIFQYYEEEERQRGNFPDRFSGHQFPNYSSELNVNALLLGDSALYLCASSFERGQETQYFGPGTRLLVL.

The rearrangement links TRBV4-1 to TRBJ2-3, with 7 bases identical to TRBD2. J gave up 3 bases and V 1 base, and 1 base lay outside the gene matches. The CDR3 runs to 14 residues. Germline CDR1 and CDR2: MGHRA and YSYEKL. The CDR3 is CASSQVGGTDTQYF. CDR3 DNA: TGCGCCAGCAGCCAAGTGGGAGGGACAGATACGCAGTATTTT.

The rearrangement joins TRBV15 to TRBJ2-5; TRBD2 agrees at 9 bases. Germline values: CDR1 LNHNV, CDR2 YYDKDF (reference sequence). This CDR3 has 18 amino acids. J was trimmed by 5 bases and V by 0 bases; bases with no gene match: 13. The CDR3 region has the DNA TGTGCCACCAGCAGAGATAGGGGCTATAGCGGGAGACGGGAGACCCAGTACTTC. It encodes CATSRDRGYSGRRETQYF.

The gene calls are TRBV9 and TRBJ2-3; 10 nucleotides agree with TRBD2. The CDR3 runs 14 residues. Germline CDR1 and CDR2: SGDLS and YYNGEE. V lost 10 bases, J lost 2 bases, and 7 bases stayed unmatched. DNA of the CDR3: TGTGCCTCCAATAGCGGGGGGCACACAGATACGCAGTATTTT. This sequence encodes CASNSGGHTDTQYF.

The rearrangement uses TRBV13 and TRBJ2-1; 14 nucleotides align to TRBD2. Losses at the gene ends were 5 bases for V and 9 bases for J; bases not matched to a gene: 6. The CDR3 sequence is 15 residues long. Per germline, CDR1 PRHDT and CDR2 FYEKMQ (reference sequence). The CDR3 DNA reads as TGTGCCAGCAGCCGACTAGCGGGAGGGCCGAGTGAGCAGTTCTTC. It encodes CASSRLAGGPSEQFF.

The chain uses TRBV18 and TRBJ1-2, with D unclear. With 2 bases removed from V and 5 bases from J, the gap between germline ends came to 15 bases. The V gene's germline CDR1 is KGHSH and CDR2 LQKENI. CDR3 size: 15 residues. DNA of the CDR3: TGTGCCAGCTCACCAGACCTGAATCGAGGATATGGCTACACCTTC. This codes for CASSPDLNRGYGYTF.

This clone was seen only a few times. V and J are TRBV28 and TRBJ1-3; the D is unclear. The CDR3 runs 13 residues. Between the trimmed V and J ends, which lost 2 bases and 5 bases, there was a span of 7 bases. The germline V gene encodes CDR1 MDHEN and CDR2 SYDVKM. CDR3 DNA: TGTGCCAGCAGTTTAACCTATCGAAACACCATATATTTT. It specifies CASSLTYRNTIYF.

The V call is TRBV5-6, the J call TRBJ1-6; D ambiguous. CDR3 length: 17 residues. Trimming removed 0 bases from V and 0 bases from J, with 10 bases in between. Germline assignment: CDR1 SGHDT and CDR2 YYEEEE. This chain's CDR3 is CASSLASSSSYNSPLHF. The CDR3 bases are TGTGCCAGCAGCTTGGCGAGCTCGAGCTCCTATAATTCACCCCTCCACTTT.

The chain uses TRBV5-1 and TRBJ2-1; 11 bases are a match to TRBD2. Germline V gene lookup returns CDR1 SGHRS and CDR2 YFSETQ. The V gene end was trimmed by 1 base and the J gene end by 7 bases; junction bases not matched to a gene: 13. The CDR3 sequence is 18 residues long. CDR3: CASSLTLAGGNPGNEQFF. The CDR3 nucleotides read TGCGCCAGCAGCTTGACCCTAGCGGGGGGAAACCCCGGAAATGAGCAGTTCTTC.

This clone was picked up one time. In nucleotides, the CDR3 is TGTGCCAGCAGTCCCTCGGGAGGCAACTATGGCTACACCTTC. This gives the protein CASSPSGGNYGYTF. J is TRBJ1-2 and V is TRBV6-5; D remains unclear. Germline V gives CDR1 MNHEY, CDR2 SVGAGI. This CDR3 contains 14 residues. Trimming took off 5 bases at V and 2 bases at J, with 12 bases between the two ends.

The chain uses TRBV27 and TRBJ2-1, with 7 positions matching TRBD2. CDR3 size: 16 residues. Germline V gene lookup returns CDR1 MNHEY and CDR2 SMNVEV (reference sequence). Trimming at V came to 5 bases and at J to 6 bases, leaving 13 bases not matched to a gene. The CDR3 bases are TGTGCCAGCAGTCCCCCCTCGGGACTACTTACCAATGAGCAGTTCTTC. Amino acid sequence: CASSPPSGLLTNEQFF.

Ten or more counts support this clone. The chain joins TRBV29-1 to TRBJ1-1, with 7 bases aligning to TRBD1. The CDR3 consists of 13 residues. Germline V CDR1 and CDR2: SQVTM, ANQGSEA. With 5 bases clipped from V and 1 base from J, the junction kept 4 bases outside the gene matches. The CDR3 here is CSVLRDRNTEAFF. As DNA, the CDR3 is TGCAGCGTTTTGAGGGACAGGAACACTGAAGCTTTCTTT.

The chain is built from TRBV2 and TRBJ2-1; D gene uncertain. The V gene's germline CDR1 is SNHLY and CDR2 FYNNEI. With 6 bases removed from V and 6 bases from J, the gap between germline ends came to 15 bases. This CDR3 is built from 14 residues. CDR3 bases: TGTGCCAGCAGGCCCCTTACTACGTCCAATGAGCAGTTCTTC. It yields the protein CASRPLTTSNEQFF.

The chain employs TRBV24-1 and TRBJ2-1; D gene uncertain. Trimming cost V 4 bases and J 0 bases, with 15 bases left between them. The CDR3 loop spans 17 amino acids. Germline assignment: CDR1 KGHDR and CDR2 SFDVKD. CDR3 nucleotide sequence: TGTGCCACCAGTGAATCAAGTCGGGTTAGCTCCTACAATGAGCAGTTCTTC. As protein: CATSESSRVSSYNEQFF.

CDR3: CASSQDLGDSYGYTF. As DNA, the CDR3 is TGTGCCAGCAGCCAAGATTTGGGCGACAGCTATGGCTACACCTTC. This chain links TRBV3-1 (or the pseudogene TRBV3-2) with TRBJ1-2; D is possibly TRBD1 (5 bases). CDR1 and CDR2 (germline): LGHDT, YNNKEL (reference sequence). Deletions cut 0 bases from V and 4 bases from J, with 12 bases between. The CDR3 extends over 15 amino acids.

This rearrangement joins TRBV11-3 to TRBJ1-2; D uncertain. Germline-derived CDR1 and CDR2 are SGHNT and YENEEA. V was pared by 1 base and J by 8 bases, with 11 bases between. This CDR3 has 13 amino acids. The CDR3 loop reads CASSLASGYGYTF. DNA for the CDR3: TGTGCCAGCAGCTTAGCATCGGGGTACGGCTACACCTTC.

This clone appeared a few times. The chain is built from TRBV5-4 and TRBJ2-2; D not resolved. The CDR3 is 15 residues long. The V gene's germline CDR1 is SGHNT and CDR2 YYREEE (reference sequence). The V end was cut by 0 bases, the J end by 3 bases, with 9 bases between. This chain's CDR3 is CASSLGAHYTGELFF. The CDR3 region has the DNA TGTGCCAGCAGCTTGGGAGCTCATTACACCGGGGAGCTGTTTTTT. The whole variable domain, remainder taken from reference TRBV5-4 and TRBJ2-2, is ETGVTQSPTHLIKTRGQQVTLRCSSQSGHNTVSWYQQALGQGPQFIFQYYREEENGRGNFPPRFSGLQFPNYSSELNVNALELDDSALYLCASSLGAHYTGELFFGEGSRLTVL.

The gene calls are TRBV3-1 (or the pseudogene TRBV3-2) and TRBJ2-7; the match to TRBD2 covers 12 bases. Germline V gene data show CDR1 as LGHDT and CDR2 as YNNKEL (reference sequence). This CDR3 is 16 amino acids long. V lost 4 bases, J lost 5 bases, and 9 bases stayed unmatched. CDR3 DNA: TGTGCCAGCAGCCGAGGTCTAGCGGGAGGGCCCCACGAGCAGTACTTC. This gives the protein CASSRGLAGGPHEQYF.

This chain links TRBV5-1 with TRBJ2-5; 13 nucleotides align to TRBD2. The J segment lost 1 base and the V segment lost 4 bases, leaving 7 bases of the junction unmatched. The CDR3 has 17 amino acids. Germline V lookup: CDR1 SGHRS, CDR2 YFSETQ. The CDR3, as DNA: TGCGCCAGCAGCCTTAAGACTAGCGGGGGGACCCAAGAGACCCAGTACTTC. Translating it yields CASSLKTSGGTQETQYF.

V and J are TRBV16 and TRBJ2-3, with D tentatively TRBD2 (5 bases). The V gene lost 4 bases and the J gene lost 2 bases, with 13 bases spanning the gap. This CDR3 spans 15 amino acids. Germline CDR1 is KGHSY and CDR2 is FQNENV. CDR3 bases: TGTGCCAGCAGCCGACGCGCCGGGGACACAGATACGCAGTATTTT. Encoded protein: CASSRRAGDTDTQYF.

The chain couples TRBV5-1 to TRBJ1-1, with a possible D match to TRBD1 (5 bases). The V and J ends lost 2 bases and 2 bases respectively, with 10 bases between them. Looked up from germline, CDR1 is SGHRS and CDR2 is YFSETQ. CDR3 length: 14 residues. CDR3 protein: CASSFVGENTEAFF. The CDR3 coding sequence is TGCGCCAGCAGCTTTGTAGGGGAAAACACTGAAGCTTTCTTT. Full variable domain (outside the CDR3, taken from reference TRBV5-1 and TRBJ1-1): KAGVTQTPRYLIKTRGQQVTLSCSPISGHRSVSWYQQTPGQGLQFLFEYFSETQRNKGNFPGRFSGRQFSNSRSEMNVSTLELGDSALYLCASSFVGENTEAFFGQGTRLTVV.

The chain combines TRBV10-2 with TRBJ2-2; 7 bases map to TRBD1. The trim removed 3 bases at V and 3 bases at J, leaving 7 bases unmatched. The V gene's germline CDR1 is WSHSY and CDR2 SAAADI. This CDR3 region has 16 residues. The CDR3 reads CASSESRGRHTGELFF. In nucleotides, the CDR3 is TGCGCCAGCAGTGAAAGCAGGGGGAGACACACCGGGGAGCTGTTTTTT.

This clone was seen only once. V and J are TRBV27 and TRBJ2-1; possible D gene TRBD1, 6 bases. Germline CDR1 reads MNHEY; CDR2 reads SMNVEV (reference sequence). This CDR3 comprises 14 residues. With 2 bases removed from V and 2 bases from J, the gap between germline ends came to 7 bases. CDR3 in amino acids: CASSLTGPYNEQFF. The DNA for the CDR3 is TGTGCCAGCAGTTTAACAGGGCCCTACAATGAGCAGTTCTTC.